This T cell receptor beta chain was retrieved from a study of shared T cell receptors in the human thymus. The CDR3 covers 15 residues. Trimming took off 3 bases at V and 0 bases at J, with 9 bases between the two ends. Germline assignment: CDR1 SGHNT and CDR2 YYREEE (reference sequence). The repertoire was sequenced with immunoSEQ multiplex PCR; TCRdb's copy has only in-frame clones and lacks some. The table shows hundreds of thousands of clones, with over 75% occurring only once. The sample was also linked to a second study, of human thymus T cells. From that second work: Resections were taken during corrective heart surgery, and the thymus tissue came from these. Apparent bias marked the V and J gene usage of thymic and blood repertoires. Related research described thymic repertoires that were highly overlapping among unrelated individuals.

This sequence was found in a boy younger than two with a congenital heart defect. Sequences were obtained from thymocytes. The V and J genes are TRBV5-4 and TRBJ2-2, with a possible D match to TRBD2 (6 bases). CDR3 protein: CASSWRGSNTGELFF. For the CDR3, the DNA is TGTGCCAGCAGCTGGAGGGGCTCGAACACCGGGGAGCTGTTTTTT.